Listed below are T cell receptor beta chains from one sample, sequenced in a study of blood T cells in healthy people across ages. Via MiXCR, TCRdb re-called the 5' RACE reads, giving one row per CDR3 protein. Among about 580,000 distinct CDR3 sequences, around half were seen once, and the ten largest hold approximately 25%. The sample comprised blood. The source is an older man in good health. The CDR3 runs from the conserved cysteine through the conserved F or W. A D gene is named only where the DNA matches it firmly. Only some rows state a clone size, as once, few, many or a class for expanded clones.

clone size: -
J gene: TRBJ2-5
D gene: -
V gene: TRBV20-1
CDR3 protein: CSATLYKGGLEETQYF
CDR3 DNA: TGCAGTGCTACACTTTATAAAGGGGGATTGGAAGAGACCCAGTACTTC

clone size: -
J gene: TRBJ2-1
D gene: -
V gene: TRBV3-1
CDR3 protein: CASSPQPSVEQFF
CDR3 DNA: TGTGCCAGCAGCCCACAGCCCAGTGTTGAGCAGTTCTTC

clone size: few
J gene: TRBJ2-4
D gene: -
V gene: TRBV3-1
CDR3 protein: CASSQDLARENIQYF
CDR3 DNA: TGTGCCAGCAGCCAAGATCTTGCCAGGGAAAACATTCAGTACTTC

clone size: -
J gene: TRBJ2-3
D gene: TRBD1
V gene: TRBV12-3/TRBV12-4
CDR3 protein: CASRRDRVGADTQYF
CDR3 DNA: TGTGCCAGCAGGAGAGACAGGGTCGGGGCAGATACGCAGTATTTT

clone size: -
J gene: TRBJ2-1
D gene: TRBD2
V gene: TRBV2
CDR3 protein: CASSVALAGTNEQFF
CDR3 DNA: TGTGCCAGCAGTGTAGCACTAGCGGGGACCAATGAGCAGTTCTTC

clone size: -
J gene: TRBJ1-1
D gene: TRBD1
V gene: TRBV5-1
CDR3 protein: CASRRRTGGDTEAFF
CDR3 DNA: TGCGCCAGCAGGCGAAGGACAGGGGGCGACACTGAAGCTTTCTTT

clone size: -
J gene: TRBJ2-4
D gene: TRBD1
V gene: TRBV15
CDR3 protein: CATSSRTGVEEQYF
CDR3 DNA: TGTGCCACCAGCAGTAGGACAGGGGTAGAGGAGCAGTACTTC

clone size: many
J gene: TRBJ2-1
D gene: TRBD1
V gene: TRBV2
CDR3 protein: CATNDREYNEQFF
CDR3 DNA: TGTGCCACCAATGACAGGGAATACAATGAGCAGTTCTTC

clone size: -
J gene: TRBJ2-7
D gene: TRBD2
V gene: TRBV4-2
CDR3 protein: CASSQPLAGPQGEQYF
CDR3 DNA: TGTGCCAGCAGCCAACCTCTAGCGGGACCCCAGGGGGAGCAGTACTTC

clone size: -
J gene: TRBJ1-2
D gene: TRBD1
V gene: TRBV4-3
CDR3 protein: CASSQPGTEYGYTF
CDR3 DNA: TGCGCCAGCAGCCAGCCCGGGACAGAGTATGGCTACACCTTC

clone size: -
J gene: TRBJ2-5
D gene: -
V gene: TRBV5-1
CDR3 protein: CASSLDPLAAGGETQYF
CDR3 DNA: TGCGCCAGCAGCTTGGACCCGCTAGCAGCGGGTGGAGAGACCCAGTACTTC

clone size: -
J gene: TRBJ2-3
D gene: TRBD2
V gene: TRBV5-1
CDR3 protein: CASSVSGSIDTQYF
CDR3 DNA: TGCGCCAGCAGCGTTAGCGGGAGTATAGATACGCAGTATTTT

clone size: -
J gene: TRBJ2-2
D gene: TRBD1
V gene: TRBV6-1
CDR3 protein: CASRGPRQGVGTGELFF
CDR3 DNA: TGTGCCAGCAGAGGCCCAAGACAGGGGGTGGGCACCGGGGAGCTGTTTTTT

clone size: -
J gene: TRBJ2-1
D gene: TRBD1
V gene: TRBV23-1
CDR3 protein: CASSHCDRDFYNEQFF
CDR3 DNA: TGCGCCAGCAGTCATTGCGACAGGGATTTTTACAATGAGCAGTTCTTC

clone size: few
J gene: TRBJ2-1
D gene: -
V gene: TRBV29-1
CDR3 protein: CSVGREGPHNEQFF
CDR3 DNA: TGCAGCGTTGGCAGGGAAGGTCCCCACAATGAGCAGTTCTTC

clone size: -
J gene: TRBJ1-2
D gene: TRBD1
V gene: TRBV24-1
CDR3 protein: CATSGQGGYGYTF
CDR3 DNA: TGTGCCACCAGTGGACAGGGGGGCTATGGCTACACCTTC

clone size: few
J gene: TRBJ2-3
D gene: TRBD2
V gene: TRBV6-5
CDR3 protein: CASGGLAGSDAQYF
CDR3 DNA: TGTGCCAGCGGGGGACTAGCGGGATCAGATGCGCAGTATTTT

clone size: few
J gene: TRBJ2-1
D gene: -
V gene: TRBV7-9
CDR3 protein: CASSLVGTPWGEQFF
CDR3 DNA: TGTGCCAGCAGCTTAGTAGGGACCCCATGGGGTGAGCAGTTCTTC

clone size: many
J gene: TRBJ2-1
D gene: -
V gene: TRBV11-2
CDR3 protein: CASSFAGLVDEQFF
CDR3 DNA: TGTGCCAGCAGCTTTGCAGGATTGGTCGATGAGCAGTTCTTC

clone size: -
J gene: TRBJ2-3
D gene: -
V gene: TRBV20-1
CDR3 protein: CSARSSDHGTDTQYF
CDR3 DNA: TGCAGTGCTCGATCTAGCGACCATGGCACAGATACGCAGTATTTT

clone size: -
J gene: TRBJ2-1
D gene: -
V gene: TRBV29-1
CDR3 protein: CSVAGVRRSYNEQFF
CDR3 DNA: TGCAGCGTTGCTGGCGTTAGGAGGTCCTACAATGAGCAGTTCTTC

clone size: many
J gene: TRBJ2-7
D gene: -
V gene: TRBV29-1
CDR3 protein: CSARPTDYEQYF
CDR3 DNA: TGCAGCGCCCGACCGACCGACTACGAGCAGTACTTC

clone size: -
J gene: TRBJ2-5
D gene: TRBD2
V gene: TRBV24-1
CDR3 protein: CATSDLSYAGGAQETQYF
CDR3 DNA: TGTGCCACCAGTGATTTATCATACGCGGGAGGGGCCCAAGAGACCCAGTACTTC

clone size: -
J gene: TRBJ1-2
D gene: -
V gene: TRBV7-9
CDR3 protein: CASSFRDHGYTF
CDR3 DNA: TGTGCCAGCAGCTTTAGGGACCATGGCTACACCTTC

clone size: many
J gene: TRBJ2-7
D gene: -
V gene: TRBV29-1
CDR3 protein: CSTSVTGYEQYF
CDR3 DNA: TGCAGCACGTCCGTTACAGGTTACGAGCAGTACTTC

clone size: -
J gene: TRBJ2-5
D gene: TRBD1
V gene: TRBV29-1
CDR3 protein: CSVSKGAQGKQETQYF
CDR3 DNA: TGCAGCGTTTCGAAGGGGGCCCAGGGGAAACAAGAGACCCAGTACTTC

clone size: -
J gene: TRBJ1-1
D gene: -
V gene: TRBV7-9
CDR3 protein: CASSQGRNTEAFF
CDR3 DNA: TGTGCCAGCAGCCAGGGTCGGAACACTGAAGCTTTCTTT

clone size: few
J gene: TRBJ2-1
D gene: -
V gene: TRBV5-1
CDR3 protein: CASSVNREHEQFF
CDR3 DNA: TGCGCCAGCAGCGTGAACAGGGAGCATGAGCAGTTCTTC

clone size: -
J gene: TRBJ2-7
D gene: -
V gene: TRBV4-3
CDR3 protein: CASSQDMAGPLVVQYF
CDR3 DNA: TGCGCCAGCAGCCAAGATATGGCAGGGCCTCTAGTGGTCCAGTACTTC

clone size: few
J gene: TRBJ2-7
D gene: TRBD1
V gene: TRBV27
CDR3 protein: CASSLTGAIYEQYF
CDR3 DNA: TGTGCCAGCAGTTTGACAGGGGCGATCTACGAGCAGTACTTC

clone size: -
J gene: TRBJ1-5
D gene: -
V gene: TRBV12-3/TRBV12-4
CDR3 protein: CASSLGGYNQPQHF
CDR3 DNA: TGTGCCAGCAGTTTAGGAGGTTATAATCAGCCCCAGCATTTT

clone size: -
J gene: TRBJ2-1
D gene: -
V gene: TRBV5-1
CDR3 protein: CASSSGGGFSYNEQFF
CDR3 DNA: TGCGCCAGCAGCTCGGGGGGCGGCTTCTCCTACAATGAGCAGTTCTTC

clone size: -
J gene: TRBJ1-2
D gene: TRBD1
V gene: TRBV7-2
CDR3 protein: CASSLAKGQERSYGYTF
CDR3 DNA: TGTGCCAGCAGCTTAGCGAAGGGACAGGAAAGGAGCTATGGCTACACCTTC

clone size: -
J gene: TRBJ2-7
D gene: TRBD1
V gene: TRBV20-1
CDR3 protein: CSAYTGGWNEQYF
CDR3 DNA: TGCAGTGCCTATACAGGGGGCTGGAACGAGCAGTACTTC

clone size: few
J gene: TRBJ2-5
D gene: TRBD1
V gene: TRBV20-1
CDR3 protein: CSARDRGYNEQYF
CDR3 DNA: TGCAGTGCTCGGGACAGGGGGTACAATGAGCAGTACTTC

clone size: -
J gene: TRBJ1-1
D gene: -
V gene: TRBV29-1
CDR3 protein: CSAVKTNTEAFF
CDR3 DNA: TGCAGCGCCGTAAAGACGAACACTGAAGCTTTCTTT

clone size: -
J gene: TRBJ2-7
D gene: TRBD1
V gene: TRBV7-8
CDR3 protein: CASSPSGQAYEQYF
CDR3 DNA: TGTGCCAGCAGCCCTTCCGGACAGGCCTACGAGCAGTACTTC

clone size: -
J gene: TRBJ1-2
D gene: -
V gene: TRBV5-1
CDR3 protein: CASSLDRPTYGYTF
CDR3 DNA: TGCGCCAGCAGCCTTGACAGGCCGACCTATGGCTACACCTTC

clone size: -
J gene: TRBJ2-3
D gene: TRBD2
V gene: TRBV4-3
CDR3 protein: CASSQEVSAGGPIGTDTQYF
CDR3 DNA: TGCGCCAGCAGCCAAGAAGTCTCAGCGGGGGGGCCTATAGGCACAGATACGCAGTATTTT

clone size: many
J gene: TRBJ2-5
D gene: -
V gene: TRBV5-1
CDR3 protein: CASSSGMQETQYF
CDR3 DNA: TGCGCCAGCAGCTCCGGCATGCAAGAGACCCAGTACTTC

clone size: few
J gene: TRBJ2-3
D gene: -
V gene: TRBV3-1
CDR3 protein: CASSPGPTRGTQYF
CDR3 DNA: TGTGCCAGCAGCCCTGGACCGACTCGAGGTACGCAGTATTTT

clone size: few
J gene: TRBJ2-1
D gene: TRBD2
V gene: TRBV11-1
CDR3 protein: CASSSGLAGAQEQFF
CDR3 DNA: TGTGCCAGCAGCTCTGGACTAGCGGGAGCACAGGAGCAGTTCTTC

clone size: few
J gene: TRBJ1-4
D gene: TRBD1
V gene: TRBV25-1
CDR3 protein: CASSESQGVEKLFF
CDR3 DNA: TGTGCCAGCAGTGAATCACAGGGGGTTGAAAAACTGTTTTTT

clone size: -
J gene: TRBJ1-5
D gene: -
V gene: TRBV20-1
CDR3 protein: CSAWKSGDGQPQHF
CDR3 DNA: TGCAGTGCTTGGAAATCGGGGGATGGACAGCCCCAGCATTTT

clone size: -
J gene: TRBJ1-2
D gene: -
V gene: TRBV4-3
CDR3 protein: CASSQVVAGTNYGYTF
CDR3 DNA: TGCGCCAGCAGCCAAGTAGTGGCAGGGACTAACTATGGCTACACCTTC

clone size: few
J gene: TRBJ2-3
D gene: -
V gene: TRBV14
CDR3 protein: CASSQYLSGSGTDTQYF
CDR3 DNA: TGTGCCAGCAGCCAATACTTGAGCGGCAGCGGCACAGATACGCAGTATTTT

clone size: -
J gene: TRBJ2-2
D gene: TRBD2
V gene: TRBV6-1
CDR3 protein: CASSHLGLAGDSNTGELFF
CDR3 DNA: TGTGCCAGCAGCCATCTGGGACTAGCGGGAGACTCAAACACCGGGGAGCTGTTTTTT

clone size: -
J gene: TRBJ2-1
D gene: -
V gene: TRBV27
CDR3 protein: CASSLTPGGTRNNEQFF
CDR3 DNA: TGTGCCAGCAGTTTAACTCCGGGCGGAACTCGAAACAATGAGCAGTTCTTC

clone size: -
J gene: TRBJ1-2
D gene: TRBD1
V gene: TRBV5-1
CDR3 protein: CASSLGSPGQGIYGYTF
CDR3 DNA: TGCGCCAGCAGCTTGGGTTCACCGGGACAGGGGATCTATGGCTACACCTTC

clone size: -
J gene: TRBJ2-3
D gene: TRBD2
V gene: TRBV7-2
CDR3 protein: CASSLLAGGRSDTDTQYF
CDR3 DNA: TGTGCCAGCAGCTTATTAGCGGGAGGGAGGTCTGACACAGATACGCAGTATTTT

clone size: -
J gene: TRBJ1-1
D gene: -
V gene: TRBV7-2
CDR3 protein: CASSLARGRSEAFF
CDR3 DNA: TGTGCCAGCAGCTTAGCGCGAGGACGGTCTGAAGCTTTCTTT

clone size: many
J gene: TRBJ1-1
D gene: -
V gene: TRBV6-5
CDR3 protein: CASAETIQGLGTEAFF
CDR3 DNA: TGTGCCAGCGCCGAAACAATTCAGGGGTTGGGCACTGAAGCTTTCTTT

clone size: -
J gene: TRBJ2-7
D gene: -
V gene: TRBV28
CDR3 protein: CASTTGTYEQYF
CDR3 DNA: TGTGCCAGCACCACAGGGACCTACGAGCAGTACTTC

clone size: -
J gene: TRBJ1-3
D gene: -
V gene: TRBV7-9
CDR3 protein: CASRLTGGESGNTIYF
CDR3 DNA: TGTGCCAGCAGGCTGACAGGCGGCGAATCTGGAAACACCATATATTTT

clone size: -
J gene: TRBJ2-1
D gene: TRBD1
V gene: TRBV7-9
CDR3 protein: CASSTGTGSYNEQFF
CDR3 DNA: TGTGCCAGCAGCACTGGGACAGGTTCCTACAATGAGCAGTTCTTC

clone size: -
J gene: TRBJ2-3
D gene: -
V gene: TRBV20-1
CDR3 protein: CSAPHPVERSTQYF
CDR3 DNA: TGCAGTGCCCCCCATCCAGTGGAGAGGAGTACGCAGTATTTT

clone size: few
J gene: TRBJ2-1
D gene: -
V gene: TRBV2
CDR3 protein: CASSYNSYNEQFF
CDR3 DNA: TGTGCCAGCAGCTACAACTCCTACAATGAGCAGTTCTTC